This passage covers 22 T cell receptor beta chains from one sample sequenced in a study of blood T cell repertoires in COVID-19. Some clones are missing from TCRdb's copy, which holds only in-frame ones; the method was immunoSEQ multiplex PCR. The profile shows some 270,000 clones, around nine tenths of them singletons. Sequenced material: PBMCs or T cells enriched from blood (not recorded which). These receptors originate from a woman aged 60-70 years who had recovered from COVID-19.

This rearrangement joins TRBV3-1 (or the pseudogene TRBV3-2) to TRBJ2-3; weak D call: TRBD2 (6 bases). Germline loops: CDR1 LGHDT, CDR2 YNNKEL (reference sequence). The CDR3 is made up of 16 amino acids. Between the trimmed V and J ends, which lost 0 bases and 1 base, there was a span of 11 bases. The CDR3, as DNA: TGTGCCAGCAGCCAAGATTGGGGCGGGGGCACAGATACGCAGTATTTT. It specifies CASSQDWGGGTDTQYF.

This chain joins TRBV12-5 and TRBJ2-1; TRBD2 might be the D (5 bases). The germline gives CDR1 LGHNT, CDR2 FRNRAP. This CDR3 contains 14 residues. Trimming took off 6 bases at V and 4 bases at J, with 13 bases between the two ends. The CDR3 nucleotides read TGTGCTAGTGGCCCTGGACTGACTTACAATGAGCAGTTCTTC. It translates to CASGPGLTYNEQFF.

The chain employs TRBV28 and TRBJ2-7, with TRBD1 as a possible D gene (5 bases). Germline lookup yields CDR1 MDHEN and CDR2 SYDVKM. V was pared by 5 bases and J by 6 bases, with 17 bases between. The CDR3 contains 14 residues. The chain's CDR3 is CASSQGSTWVEQYF. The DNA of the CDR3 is TGTGCCAGCAGTCAGGGTTCAACCTGGGTCGAGCAGTACTTC.

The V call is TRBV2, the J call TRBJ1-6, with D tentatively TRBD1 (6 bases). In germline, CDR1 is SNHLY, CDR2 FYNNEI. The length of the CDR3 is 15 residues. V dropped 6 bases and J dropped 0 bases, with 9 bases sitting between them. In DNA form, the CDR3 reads TGTGCCAGCAGGGACAGAAGCTCCTATAATTCACCCCTCCACTTT. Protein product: CASRDRSSYNSPLHF.

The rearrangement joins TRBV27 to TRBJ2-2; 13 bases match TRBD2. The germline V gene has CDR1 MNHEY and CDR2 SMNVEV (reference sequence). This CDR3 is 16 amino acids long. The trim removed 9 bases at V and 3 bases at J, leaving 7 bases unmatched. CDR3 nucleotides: TGTGCCAGATTACTAGCGGGGGGGGCCCACACCGGGGAGCTGTTTTTT. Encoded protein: CARLLAGGAHTGELFF.

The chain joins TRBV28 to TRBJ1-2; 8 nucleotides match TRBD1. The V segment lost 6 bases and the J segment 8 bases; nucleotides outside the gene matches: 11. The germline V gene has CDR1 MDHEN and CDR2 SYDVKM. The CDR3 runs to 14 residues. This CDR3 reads CASRPTGGFDGYTF. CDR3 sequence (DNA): TGTGCCAGCAGGCCCACAGGGGGATTTGACGGCTACACCTTC.

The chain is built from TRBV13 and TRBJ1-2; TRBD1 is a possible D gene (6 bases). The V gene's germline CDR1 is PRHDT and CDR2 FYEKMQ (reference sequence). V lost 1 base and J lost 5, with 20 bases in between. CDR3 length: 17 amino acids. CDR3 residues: CASSLVWTGTHEYGYTF. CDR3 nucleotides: TGTGCCAGCAGCTTAGTTTGGACTGGGACACACGAATATGGCTACACCTTC.

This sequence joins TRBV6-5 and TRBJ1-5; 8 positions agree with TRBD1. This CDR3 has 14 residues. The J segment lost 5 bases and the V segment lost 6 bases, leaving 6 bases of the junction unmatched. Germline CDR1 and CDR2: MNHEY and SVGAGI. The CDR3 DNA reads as TGTGCCAGCAGCCTAGGGACAGGTGATCAGCCCCAGCATTTT. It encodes CASSLGTGDQPQHF.

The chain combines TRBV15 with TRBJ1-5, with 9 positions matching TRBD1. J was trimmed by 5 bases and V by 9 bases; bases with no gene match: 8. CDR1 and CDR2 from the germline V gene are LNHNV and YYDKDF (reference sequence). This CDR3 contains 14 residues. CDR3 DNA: TGTGCCACGACCCCGGACAGGGGATATCAGCCCCAGCATTTT. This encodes CATTPDRGYQPQHF. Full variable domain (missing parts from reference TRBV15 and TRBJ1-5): DAMVIQNPRYQVTQFGKPVTLSCSQTLNHNVMYWYQQKSSQAPKLLFHYYDKDFNNEADTPDNFQSRRPNTSFCFLDIRSPGLGDTAMYLCATTPDRGYQPQHFGDGTRLSIL.

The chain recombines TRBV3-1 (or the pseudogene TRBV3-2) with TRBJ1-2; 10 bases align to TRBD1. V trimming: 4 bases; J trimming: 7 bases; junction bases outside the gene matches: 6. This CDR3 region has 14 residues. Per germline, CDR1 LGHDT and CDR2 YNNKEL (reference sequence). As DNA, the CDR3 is TGTGCCAGCAGCCGCGCCGGGACAGGGGTTGGCTACACCTTC. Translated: CASSRAGTGVGYTF.

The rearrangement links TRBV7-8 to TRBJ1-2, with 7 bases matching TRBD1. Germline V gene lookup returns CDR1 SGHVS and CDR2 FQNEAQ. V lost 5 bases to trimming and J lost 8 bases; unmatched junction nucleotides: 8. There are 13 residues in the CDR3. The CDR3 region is CASSILRDSGYTF. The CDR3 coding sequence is TGTGCCAGCAGCATCTTACGGGACAGCGGCTACACCTTC. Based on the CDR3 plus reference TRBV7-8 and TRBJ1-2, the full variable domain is GAGVSQSPRYKVAKRGQDVALRCDPISGHVSLFWYQQALGQGPEFLTYFQNEAQLDKSGLPSDRFFAERPEGSVSTLKIQRTQQEDSAVYLCASSILRDSGYTFGSGTRLTVV.

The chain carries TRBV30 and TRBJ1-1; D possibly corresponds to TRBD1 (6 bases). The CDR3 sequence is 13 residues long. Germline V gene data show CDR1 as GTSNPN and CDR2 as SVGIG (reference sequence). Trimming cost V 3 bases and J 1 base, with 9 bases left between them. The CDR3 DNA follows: TGTGCCTGGAGGCTGACAGGGAACACTGAAGCTTTCTTT. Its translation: CAWRLTGNTEAFF.

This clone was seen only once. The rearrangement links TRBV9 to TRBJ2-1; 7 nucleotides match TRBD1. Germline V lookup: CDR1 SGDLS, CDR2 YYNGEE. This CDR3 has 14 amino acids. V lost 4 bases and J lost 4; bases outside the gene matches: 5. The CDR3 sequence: CASSLGQSYNEQFF. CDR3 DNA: TGTGCCAGCAGCTTGGGACAGTCGTACAATGAGCAGTTCTTC. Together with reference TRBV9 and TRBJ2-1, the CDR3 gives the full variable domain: DSGVTQTPKHLITATGQRVTLRCSPRSGDLSVYWYQQSLDQGLQFLIQYYNGEERAKGNILERFSAQQFPDLHSELNLSSLELGDSALYFCASSLGQSYNEQFFGPGTRLTVL.

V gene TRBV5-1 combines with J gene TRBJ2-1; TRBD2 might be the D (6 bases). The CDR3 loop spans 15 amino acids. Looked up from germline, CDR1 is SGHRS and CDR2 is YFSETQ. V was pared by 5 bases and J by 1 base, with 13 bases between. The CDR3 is CASSEAGLSYNEQFF. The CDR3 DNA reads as TGCGCCAGCAGTGAGGCGGGGCTTTCCTACAATGAGCAGTTCTTC. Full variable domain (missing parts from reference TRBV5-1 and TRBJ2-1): KAGVTQTPRYLIKTRGQQVTLSCSPISGHRSVSWYQQTPGQGLQFLFEYFSETQRNKGNFPGRFSGRQFSNSRSEMNVSTLELGDSALYLCASSEAGLSYNEQFFGPGTRLTVL.

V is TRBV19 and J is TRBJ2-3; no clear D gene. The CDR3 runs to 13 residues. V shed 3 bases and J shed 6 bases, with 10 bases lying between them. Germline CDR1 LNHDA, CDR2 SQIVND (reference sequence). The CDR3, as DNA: TGTGCCAGTAGTATCGCGGAGATGGATACGCAGTATTTT. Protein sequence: CASSIAEMDTQYF.

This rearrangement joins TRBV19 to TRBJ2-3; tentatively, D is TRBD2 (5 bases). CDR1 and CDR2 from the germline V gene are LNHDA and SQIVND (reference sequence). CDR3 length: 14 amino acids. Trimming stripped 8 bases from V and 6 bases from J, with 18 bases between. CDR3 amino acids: CASASGITHDTQYF. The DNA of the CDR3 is TGTGCCAGTGCTTCGGGGATAACACATGATACGCAGTATTTT.

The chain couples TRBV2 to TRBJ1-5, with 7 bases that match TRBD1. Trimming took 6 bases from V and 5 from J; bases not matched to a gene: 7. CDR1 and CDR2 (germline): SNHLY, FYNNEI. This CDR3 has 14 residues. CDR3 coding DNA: TGTGCCAGCAGCCGGGACAGTACGCATCAGCCCCAGCATTTT. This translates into CASSRDSTHQPQHF.

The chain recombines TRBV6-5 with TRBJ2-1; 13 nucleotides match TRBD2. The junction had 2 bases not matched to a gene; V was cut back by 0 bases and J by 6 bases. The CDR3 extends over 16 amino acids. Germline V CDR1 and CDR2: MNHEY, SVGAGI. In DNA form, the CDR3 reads TGTGCCAGCAGTTACTCAGGGACTAGCGGGATCAATGAGCAGTTCTTC. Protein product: CASSYSGTSGINEQFF.

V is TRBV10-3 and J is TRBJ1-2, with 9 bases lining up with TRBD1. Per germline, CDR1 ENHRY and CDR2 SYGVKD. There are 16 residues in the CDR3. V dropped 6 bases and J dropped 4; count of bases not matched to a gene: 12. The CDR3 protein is CAISAPTGGEGYGYTF. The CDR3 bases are TGTGCCATCAGCGCACCAACAGGGGGCGAGGGCTATGGCTACACCTTC.

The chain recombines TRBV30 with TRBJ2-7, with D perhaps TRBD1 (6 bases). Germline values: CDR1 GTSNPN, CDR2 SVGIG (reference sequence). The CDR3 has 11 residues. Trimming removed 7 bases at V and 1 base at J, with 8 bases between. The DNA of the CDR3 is TGTGCCTTCAGGGGTTCCTACGAGCAGTACTTC. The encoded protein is CAFRGSYEQYF.

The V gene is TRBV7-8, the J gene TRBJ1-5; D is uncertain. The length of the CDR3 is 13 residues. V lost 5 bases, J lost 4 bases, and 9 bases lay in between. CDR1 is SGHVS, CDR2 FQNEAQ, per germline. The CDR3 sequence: CASSPGRNQPQHF. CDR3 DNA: TGTGCCAGCAGCCCAGGCCGTAATCAGCCCCAGCATTTT.

CDR3 DNA: TGCGCCAGCAGCTTGGGGACAGCCTATGGCTACACCTTC. It yields the protein CASSLGTAYGYTF. The J gene is TRBJ1-2, the V gene TRBV5-1, with D possibly matching TRBD1 (6 bases). The CDR3 length is 13 residues. The V end was cut by 0 bases, the J end by 4 bases, with 7 bases between. Germline CDR1 and CDR2: SGHRS and YFSETQ.